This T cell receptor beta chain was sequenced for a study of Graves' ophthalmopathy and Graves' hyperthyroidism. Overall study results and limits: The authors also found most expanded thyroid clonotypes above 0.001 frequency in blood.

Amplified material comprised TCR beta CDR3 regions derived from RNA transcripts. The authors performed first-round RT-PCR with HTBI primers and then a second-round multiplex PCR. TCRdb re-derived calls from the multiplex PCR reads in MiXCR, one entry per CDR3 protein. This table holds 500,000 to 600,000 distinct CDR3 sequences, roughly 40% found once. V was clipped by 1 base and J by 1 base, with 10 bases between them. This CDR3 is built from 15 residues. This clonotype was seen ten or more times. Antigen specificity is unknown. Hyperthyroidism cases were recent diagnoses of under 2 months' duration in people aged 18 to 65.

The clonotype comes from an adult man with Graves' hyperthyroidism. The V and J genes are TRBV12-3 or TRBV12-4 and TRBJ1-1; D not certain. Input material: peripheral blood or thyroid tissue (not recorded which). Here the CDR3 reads CASSLGRLPNTEAFF. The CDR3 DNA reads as TGTGCCAGCAGTTTAGGCAGGTTGCCGAACACTGAAGCTTTCTTT.